The TCR beta chain described here comes from a study of PD-1 and CTLA-4 blockade in melanoma. V dropped 7 bases and J dropped 3 bases, with 18 bases sitting between them. Looked up from germline, CDR1 is MNHEY and CDR2 is SVGAGI. CDR3 length equals 15 residues. The method was immunoSEQ multiplex PCR; TCRdb's version includes in-frame clones alone and lacks a portion of them. The repertoire holds 9,000 to 13,000 clones, with roughly four fifths as singletons. Here the sequenced sample was CD8+ T cells from peripheral blood, taken from a patient given anti-PD-1 treatment. This chain joins TRBV6-5 and TRBJ1-2, with a weak D call TRBD1 (5 bases). This receptor was taken from a human donor with melanoma. The CDR3 protein is CASNTRGWMDYGYTF. The CDR3 DNA sequence: TGTGCCAGCAACACCCGGGGGTGGATGGACTATGGCTACACCTTC.